This entry lists 8 T cell receptor beta chains sequenced from one sample in a study of graft-versus-host responses after intestinal transplantation. The data were produced by immunoSEQ multiplex PCR, yet TCRdb's version contains in-frame clones alone and is incomplete. The sample yields almost 85,000 clones, roughly 91% seen once. No antigens are known for them. The specimen comprised unstimulated CD4+ T cells sorted from spleen or lymph node cells, sampled before intestinal transplant. The receptors come from a human donor who received an intestinal transplant.

This chain links TRBV19 with TRBJ1-6; 9 nucleotides match TRBD1. The CDR3 is made up of 14 amino acids. After removal of 3 bases from V and 13 bases from J, the junction contained 7 bases not matched to a gene. CDR1 is LNHDA, CDR2 SQIVND, per germline (reference sequence). The CDR3 sequence is CASSMGTGLSPLHF. For the CDR3, the DNA is TGTGCCAGTAGTATGGGGACAGGGTTATCCCCCCTCCACTTT.

This chain links TRBV19 with TRBJ1-1; 7 positions match TRBD1. This CDR3 is built from 17 residues. Germline lookup yields CDR1 LNHDA and CDR2 SQIVND (reference sequence). Losses at the gene ends were 5 bases for V and 5 bases for J; bases not matched to a gene: 17. CDR3 DNA sequence: TGTGCCAGTAGTCTCTGGGACAGATCTGGCGGTTGGACTGAAGCTTTCTTT. Its protein is CASSLWDRSGGWTEAFF.

The V gene is TRBV7-2, the J gene TRBJ2-3; 7 bases are shared with TRBD2. CDR1 SGHTA and CDR2 FQGNSA come from the germline V gene. CDR3 length equals 16 residues. The trim removed 4 bases at V and 0 bases at J, leaving 7 bases unmatched. In DNA form, the CDR3 reads TGTGCCAGCAGCTCGTCGAGCGGGGCCAGCACAGATACGCAGTATTTT. Its translation: CASSSSSGASTDTQYF.

In DNA, the CDR3 is TGTGCCAGCAGCTCAGACAGGGGGTCTGGAGAGCAGTACTTC. Translating it yields CASSSDRGSGEQYF. V usage is TRBV7-9 and J usage is TRBJ2-7; TRBD1 aligns across 9 bases. There are 14 residues in the CDR3. Germline CDR1 SEHNR, CDR2 FQNEAQ (reference sequence). The junction had 8 bases not matched to a gene; V was cut back by 4 bases and J by 7 bases.

The gene calls are TRBV5-4 and TRBJ2-5; maybe TRBD2 (7 bases). Per germline, CDR1 SGHNT and CDR2 YYREEE (reference sequence). The CDR3 consists of 15 residues. V was clipped by 4 bases and J by 3 bases, with 16 bases between them. The DNA of the CDR3 is TGTGCCAGCAGCCCGAGGGGGGGAAGAGAAGAGACCCAGTACTTC. It specifies CASSPRGGREETQYF.

The J gene is TRBJ1-5, the V gene TRBV6-1; no clear D. The CDR3 contains 14 residues. Per the germline V gene, CDR1 is MNHNS and CDR2 is SASEGT. V lost 5 bases to trimming and J lost 5 bases, with 13 bases between them. CDR3 DNA: TGTGCCAGCAGTAGACTCGACGGGGATCAGCCCCAGCATTTT. The encoded protein is CASSRLDGDQPQHF.

The gene calls are TRBV27 and TRBJ2-2; 8 bases match TRBD2. V lost 5 bases, J lost 1 base, and 12 bases stayed unmatched. CDR3 length equals 18 residues. CDR1 and CDR2 (germline): MNHEY, SMNVEV (reference sequence). DNA of the CDR3: TGTGCCAGCAGTACCCGGATAAATAGCGGGATGAACACCGGGGAGCTGTTTTTT. This translates into CASSTRINSGMNTGELFF.

This rearrangement joins TRBV30 to TRBJ2-3; D remains unclear. This CDR3 has 13 amino acids. Trimming cost V 2 bases and J 0 bases, with 6 bases left between them. Germline CDR1 GTSNPN, CDR2 SVGIG (reference sequence). The CDR3 is CAWSLYSTDTQYF. CDR3 nucleotides: TGTGCCTGGAGTCTCTACAGCACAGATACGCAGTATTTT.